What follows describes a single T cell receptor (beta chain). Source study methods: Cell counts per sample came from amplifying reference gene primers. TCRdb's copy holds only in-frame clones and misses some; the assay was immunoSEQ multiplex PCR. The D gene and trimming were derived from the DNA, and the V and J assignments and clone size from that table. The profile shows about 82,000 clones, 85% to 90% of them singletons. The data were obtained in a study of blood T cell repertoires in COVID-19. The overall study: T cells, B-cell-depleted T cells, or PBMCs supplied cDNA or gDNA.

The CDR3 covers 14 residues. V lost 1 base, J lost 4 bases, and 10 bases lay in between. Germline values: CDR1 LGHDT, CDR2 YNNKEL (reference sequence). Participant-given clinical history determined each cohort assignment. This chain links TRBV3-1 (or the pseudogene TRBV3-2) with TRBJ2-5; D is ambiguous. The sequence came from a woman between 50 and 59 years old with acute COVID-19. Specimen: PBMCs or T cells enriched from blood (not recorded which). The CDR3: CASSQGIGAETQYF. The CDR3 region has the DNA TGTGCCAGCAGCCAAGGAATAGGAGCAGAGACCCAGTACTTC.